These 18 T cell receptor beta chains came from one sample sequenced in a study of STAT5B mutations in CD4+ large granular lymphocyte leukemia. Only in-frame clones appear in the TCRdb table, and some are missing; sequencing was by immunoSEQ multiplex PCR. The sample lists under 50,000 clones; 65% to 85% were seen once. Sample: CD4+ T cells from blood buffy coats. These TCRs come from a human donor in good health.

The V call is TRBV6-1, the J call TRBJ1-3, with a weak D call TRBD1 (5 bases). The V and J ends lost 0 bases and 4 bases respectively, with 16 bases between them. CDR1 MNHNS and CDR2 SASEGT come from the germline V gene. The CDR3 totals 17 residues. In DNA, the CDR3 is TGTGCCAGCAGTGAAGCGACGAGAGGGGTGTCGGGAAACACCATATATTTT. It translates to CASSEATRGVSGNTIYF.

The rearrangement uses TRBV19 and TRBJ2-5; no firm D call. This CDR3 has 13 residues. Germline V gene sequence: CDR1 LNHDA, CDR2 SQIVND (reference sequence). V gave up 5 bases and J gave up 5 bases, with 12 bases separating them. This CDR3 reads CASSASSVETQYF. The CDR3 region has the DNA TGTGCCAGTAGTGCTTCGTCGGTGGAGACCCAGTACTTC.

This clone was detected only a few times. The genes are TRBV4-1 and TRBJ1-6; TRBD1 is a possible D gene (5 bases). CDR3 length: 14 residues. V lost 0 bases to trimming and J lost 7 bases, with 7 bases between them. CDR1 is MGHRA, CDR2 YSYEKL, per germline. The chain's CDR3 is CASSQERGNSPLHF. As DNA, the CDR3 is TGCGCCAGCAGCCAAGAGAGGGGAAATTCACCCCTCCACTTT.

The V and J genes are TRBV28 and TRBJ2-2; possible D gene TRBD2, 7 bases. Per germline, CDR1 MDHEN and CDR2 SYDVKM. The CDR3 contains 17 residues. The V and J ends lost 4 bases and 3 bases respectively, with 18 bases between them. In DNA, the CDR3 is TGTGCCAGCAGTTCACCGCCGGGGAGGGGGGACACCGGGGAGCTGTTTTTT. Translation: CASSSPPGRGDTGELFF. The entire variable domain, with the rest obtained from reference TRBV28 and TRBJ2-2, is as follows: DVKVTQSSRYLVKRTGEKVFLECVQDMDHENMFWYRQDPGLGLRLIYFSYDVKMKEKGDIPEGYSVSREKKERFSLILESASTNQTSMYLCASSSPPGRGDTGELFFGEGSRLTVL.

This chain connects TRBV12-5 to TRBJ1-1; D is unclear. CDR3 length: 14 amino acids. Per the germline V gene, CDR1 is LGHNT and CDR2 is FRNRAP. Trimming took 1 base from V and 5 from J, leaving 11 bases between them. The CDR3 nucleotides are TGTGCTAGTGGTTTGGCTACCAGGAGGACTGAAGCTTTCTTT. It specifies CASGLATRRTEAFF.

The chain recombines TRBV5-1 with TRBJ1-5; D ambiguous. V lost 0 bases and J lost 4, with 8 bases in between. Germline V gene sequence: CDR1 SGHRS, CDR2 YFSETQ. The CDR3 runs to 14 residues. The CDR3 here is CASSLGGENQPQHF. CDR3 in DNA: TGCGCCAGCAGCTTGGGCGGGGAAAATCAGCCCCAGCATTTT.

The chain has TRBV7-6 and TRBJ1-5; 8 bases match TRBD1. V shed 5 bases and J 9 bases; nucleotides not matched to a gene: 9. This CDR3 has 14 amino acids. CDR1 SGHVS and CDR2 FNYEAQ come from the germline V gene. CDR3 sequence reads: CASSPTGEGLPQHF. As DNA, the CDR3 is TGTGCCAGCAGCCCGACAGGGGAGGGGTTGCCCCAGCATTTT.

This rearrangement joins TRBV6-4 to TRBJ1-5; D perhaps matches TRBD1 (6 bases). With 4 bases removed from V and 0 bases from J, the gap between germline ends came to 25 bases. The length of the CDR3 is 20 residues. Germline V gene data show CDR1 as MRHNA and CDR2 as SNTAGT. Here the CDR3 reads CASSGPRTAQGGGSNQPQHF. The CDR3 coding sequence is TGTGCCAGCAGTGGTCCCCGGACCGCACAGGGAGGCGGTAGCAATCAGCCCCAGCATTTT.

This chain links TRBV19 with TRBJ2-7; 9 nucleotides align to TRBD1. V lost 5 bases and J lost 6; bases outside the gene matches: 14. The CDR3 is made up of 16 amino acids. Germline CDR1 is LNHDA and CDR2 is SQIVND (reference sequence). CDR3 coding DNA: TGTGCCAGTAGTCTCTACTCCGGGACAGGGTCGGCCGAGCAGTACTTC. It yields the protein CASSLYSGTGSAEQYF.

This chain uses TRBV27 with TRBJ2-5; TRBD2 matches at 10 bases. With the DNA end fitting TRBJ2-7 better, the J assignment may be wrong. CDR3 length: 13 amino acids. Per the germline V gene, CDR1 is MNHEY and CDR2 is SMNVEV (reference sequence). This CDR3 is CASRLAGSYEQYF. The DNA for the CDR3 is TGTGCCAGCAGACTAGCGGGATCCTACGAGCAGTACTTC.

Here the CDR3 DNA reads TGCGCCAGCAGCTTGGGGGACAGCAACTATGGCTACACCTTC. It encodes CASSLGDSNYGYTF. The chain links TRBV5-1 to TRBJ1-2, with 7 bases that match TRBD1. V was pared by 0 bases and J by 2 bases, with 1 base of the junction left unmatched. CDR3 length: 14 amino acids. Looked up from germline, CDR1 is SGHRS and CDR2 is YFSETQ.

V gene TRBV7-2 combines with J gene TRBJ1-2, with a tentative D call TRBD1 (6 bases). The CDR3 covers 14 residues. The germline V and J ends were trimmed by 1 base and 6 bases, with 12 bases remaining between them. Germline V gene sequence: CDR1 SGHTA, CDR2 FQGNSA. The CDR3 protein is CASSLDTGTNGYTF. The CDR3 coding sequence is TGTGCCAGCAGCTTAGATACCGGGACAAATGGCTACACCTTC.

This chain uses TRBV7-2 with TRBJ2-7; 7 bases are a match to TRBD1. Trimming took 4 bases from V and 7 from J; bases not matched to a gene: 13. The CDR3 runs 15 residues. Germline lookup yields CDR1 SGHTA and CDR2 FQGNSA. CDR3: CASSSETGPGWEQYF. The CDR3 nucleotides are TGTGCCAGCAGCTCAGAGACAGGGCCGGGATGGGAGCAGTACTTC.

J is TRBJ2-3 and V is TRBV11-2, with D perhaps TRBD1 (5 bases). Trimming took 5 bases from V and 4 from J, leaving 19 bases between them. CDR3 length: 16 amino acids. Germline lookup yields CDR1 SGHAT and CDR2 FQNNGV. The CDR3 region is CASSLQQVTGSDTQYF. The CDR3 DNA is TGTGCCAGCAGCCTACAACAGGTCACGGGTTCAGATACGCAGTATTTT.

This chain connects TRBV28 to TRBJ1-5, with a possible D match to TRBD1 (5 bases). Per germline, CDR1 MDHEN and CDR2 SYDVKM. Trimming took off 2 bases at V and 0 bases at J, with 11 bases between the two ends. The CDR3 length is 16 residues. The CDR3 sequence is CASSLGGLYSNQPQHF. CDR3 coding DNA: TGTGCCAGCAGTTTAGGGGGACTCTATAGCAATCAGCCCCAGCATTTT.

The V and J genes are TRBV5-4 and TRBJ2-7; D not certain. The germline V gene encodes CDR1 SGHNT and CDR2 YYREEE (reference sequence). Trimming removed 0 bases from V and 0 bases from J, with 10 bases in between. The CDR3 totals 15 residues. CDR3 region: CASSLGGVGSYEQYF. CDR3 sequence (DNA): TGTGCCAGCAGCTTGGGTGGGGTGGGCTCCTACGAGCAGTACTTC.

The V and J genes are TRBV7-3 and TRBJ2-7, with D possibly matching TRBD1 (6 bases). Trimming removed 2 bases from V and 6 bases from J, with 8 bases in between. This CDR3 contains 12 residues. The germline CDR1 and CDR2 sequences are SGHTA and FQGTGA. The CDR3 region is CASSLQGGEQYF. The CDR3 DNA sequence: TGTGCCAGCAGCTTACAAGGGGGCGAGCAGTACTTC.

This clone was detected only a few times. The chain links TRBV15 to TRBJ1-5, with TRBD1 matching over 7 bases. Germline CDR1 LNHNV, CDR2 YYDKDF (reference sequence). The CDR3 contains 14 residues. V was clipped by 4 bases and J by 6 bases; unmatched bases: 6. The CDR3 loop reads CATSTRQGLQPQHF. The CDR3 nucleotides are TGTGCCACCAGCACCCGACAGGGACTTCAGCCCCAGCATTTT.